These 2 T cell receptor beta chains share one sample of origin, sequenced in a study of T cell responses to AZD1222 COVID-19 vaccine. Only in-frame clones appear in the TCRdb table, and some are missing; sequencing was by immunoSEQ multiplex PCR. The data contain about 180,000 clones, approximately 91% of them singletons. The sequencing here drew on peripheral blood, taken on day 0 of AZD1222 vaccination. These TCRs come from an adult in good health.

The chain links TRBV7-8 to TRBJ2-2; 7 bases align to TRBD2. The germline CDR1 and CDR2 sequences are SGHVS and FQNEAQ. CDR3 length: 18 residues. V lost 3 bases, J lost 2 bases, and 12 bases stayed unmatched. The CDR3 reads CASSFYTLGTTNTGELFF. The CDR3 DNA reads as TGTGCCAGCAGCTTTTATACCCTAGGGACTACCAACACCGGGGAGCTGTTTTTT.

The V call is TRBV9, the J call TRBJ1-6, with no clear D. Looked up from germline, CDR1 is SGDLS and CDR2 is YYNGEE. The CDR3 has 13 amino acids. V was cut by 4 bases and J by 13 bases, with 15 bases left in between. This CDR3 reads CASSQDQESPLHF. CDR3 coding DNA: TGTGCCAGCAGCCAAGACCAGGAATCCCCCCTCCACTTT.